This entry lists 28 T cell receptor beta chains sequenced from one sample in a study of blood T cell repertoires in COVID-19. Produced via immunoSEQ multiplex PCR; TCRdb's table is partial and in-frame only. This table holds roughly 63,000 clones, about 87% found once. Input material: peripheral blood. These receptors were taken from a human donor in a cohort sampled during active COVID-19.

The genes are TRBV19 and TRBJ2-4; 9 nucleotides align to TRBD1. From germline, CDR1 is LNHDA and CDR2 SQIVND (reference sequence). Trimming removed 7 bases from V and 9 bases from J; junction bases left unmatched: 16. CDR3 size: 16 residues. The CDR3 reads CASKGGTGTFPGIQYF. The CDR3, as DNA: TGTGCCAGTAAAGGGGGGACAGGGACTTTCCCTGGCATTCAGTACTTC.

V usage is TRBV11-2 and J usage is TRBJ2-3, with D perhaps matching TRBD2 (5 bases). The germline gives CDR1 SGHAT, CDR2 FQNNGV. CDR3 length: 15 amino acids. V was pared by 2 bases and J by 0 bases, with 9 bases between. The CDR3 spells CASSLTGDSTDTQYF. As DNA, the CDR3 is TGTGCCAGCAGCTTAACCGGGGATAGCACAGATACGCAGTATTTT.

The chain carries TRBV19 and TRBJ2-7; the match to TRBD2 covers 10 bases. CDR1 LNHDA and CDR2 SQIVND come from the germline V gene (reference sequence). V gave up 2 bases and J gave up 7 bases; unmatched junction bases: 20. The CDR3 covers 19 residues. Here the CDR3 DNA reads TGTGCCAGTAGTATATGGACTAGCGGACAACCCCGCCGCAGGGAGGAGCAGTACTTC. It yields the protein CASSIWTSGQPRRREEQYF.

This rearrangement joins TRBV28 to TRBJ2-7, with D perhaps TRBD1 (5 bases). This CDR3 region has 14 residues. V dropped 2 bases and J dropped 5 bases, with 13 bases sitting between them. The germline V gene has CDR1 MDHEN and CDR2 SYDVKM. The CDR3 here is CASSLQGRLHEQYF. In nucleotides, the CDR3 is TGTGCCAGCAGTTTACAGGGTAGGCTCCACGAGCAGTACTTC.

This rearrangement joins TRBV24-1 to TRBJ1-2; 9 positions agree with TRBD1. V lost 3 bases, J lost 3 bases, and 7 bases stayed unmatched. This CDR3 has 16 amino acids. From germline, CDR1 is KGHDR and CDR2 SFDVKD. CDR3 nucleotides: TGTGCCACCAGTGATCGGAGACAGGGGGGTTACTATGGCTACACCTTC. This gives the protein CATSDRRQGGYYGYTF.

V is TRBV7-9 and J is TRBJ1-2; D perhaps matches TRBD1 (5 bases). Trimming pared 5 bases from V and 4 bases from J, leaving 11 bases between. The V gene's germline CDR1 is SEHNR and CDR2 FQNEAQ (reference sequence). The length of the CDR3 is 13 residues. CDR3 amino acids: CASSLTATYGYTF. The CDR3 coding sequence is TGTGCCAGCAGCCTGACAGCGACCTATGGCTACACCTTC. Filled out from reference TRBV7-9 and TRBJ1-2, the complete variable domain reads DTGVSQNPRHKITKRGQNVTFRCDPISEHNRLYWYRQTLGQGPEFLTYFQNEAQLEKSRLLSDRFSAERPKGSFSTLEIQRTEQGDSAMYLCASSLTATYGYTFGSGTRLTVV.

This chain uses TRBV9 with TRBJ2-7; tentative D call: TRBD2 (5 bases). Germline V gene sequence: CDR1 SGDLS, CDR2 YYNGEE. V was pared by 4 bases and J by 0 bases, with 14 bases between. The CDR3 contains 15 residues. The DNA for the CDR3 is TGTGCCAGCAGCCCTCGGGGAGCGGCCTCCTACGAGCAGTACTTC. Its protein product is CASSPRGAASYEQYF.

This chain links TRBV6-5 with TRBJ2-7; 7 bases are shared with TRBD1. CDR3 size: 14 residues. J was trimmed by 0 bases and V by 5 bases; bases with no gene match: 4. Germline V gene data show CDR1 as MNHEY and CDR2 as SVGAGI. Here the CDR3 reads CASSQDRSSYEQYF. The CDR3 region has the DNA TGTGCCAGCAGTCAGGACAGGAGCTCCTACGAGCAGTACTTC.

The V gene is TRBV4-1, the J gene TRBJ2-6; 7 bases align to TRBD1. The CDR3 loop spans 17 amino acids. The germline V gene encodes CDR1 MGHRA and CDR2 YSYEKL. V shed 2 bases, J shed 0 bases, and the junction held 4 bases outside the gene matches. The chain's CDR3 is CASSQTGVSSGANVLTF. The CDR3 DNA is TGCGCCAGCAGCCAAACAGGGGTTAGCTCTGGGGCCAACGTCCTGACTTTC.

V and J are TRBV9 and TRBJ2-5; a possible D gene is TRBD2 (5 bases). The V end lost 0 bases, the J end lost 3 bases, and 9 bases lay between the germline ends. Germline V gene sequence: CDR1 SGDLS, CDR2 YYNGEE. The CDR3 loop spans 14 amino acids. CDR3 sequence reads: CASSVGTYEETQYF. The CDR3 coding sequence is TGTGCCAGCAGCGTAGGGACTTACGAAGAGACCCAGTACTTC.

The V and J genes are TRBV12-5 and TRBJ1-2; D uncertain. Trimming left V 1 base short and J 3 bases short, with 6 bases between. The CDR3 sequence is 13 residues long. Germline V gene data show CDR1 as LGHNT and CDR2 as FRNRAP. The CDR3 nucleotides read TGTGCTAGTGGTTTGGGAGGGCACTATGGCTACACCTTC. The encoded protein is CASGLGGHYGYTF.

The chain recombines TRBV4-1 with TRBJ2-1, with D unresolved. V was clipped by 4 bases and J by 5 bases, with 9 bases between them. CDR1 MGHRA and CDR2 YSYEKL come from the germline V gene. CDR3 length: 13 residues. The CDR3 sequence is CASSPPVNNEQFF. CDR3 nucleotides: TGCGCCAGCAGCCCCCCAGTGAACAATGAGCAGTTCTTC.

This clone appeared a few times. The gene calls are TRBV11-2 and TRBJ2-7, with unresolved D. Germline V gives CDR1 SGHAT, CDR2 FQNNGV. V gave up 6 bases and J gave up 2 bases, with 8 bases separating them. This CDR3 comprises 12 residues. The CDR3 nucleotides are TGTGCCAGCAGGGCTCTGACCTACGAGCAGTACTTC. The encoded protein is CASRALTYEQYF. Full variable domain (rest looked up from reference TRBV11-2 and TRBJ2-7): EAGVAQSPRYKIIEKRQSVAFWCNPISGHATLYWYQQILGQGPKLLIQFQNNGVVDDSQLPKDRFSAERLKGVDSTLKIQPAKLEDSAVYLCASRALTYEQYFGPGTRLTVT.

This clone was seen only a few times. V is TRBV7-6 and J is TRBJ2-1, with 12 bases lining up with TRBD2. This CDR3 has 17 residues. From germline, CDR1 is SGHVS and CDR2 FNYEAQ. V shed 5 bases, J shed 10 bases, and the junction held 15 bases outside the gene matches. The CDR3 reads CASSPKGLAGINAEQFF. The CDR3 region has the DNA TGTGCCAGCAGCCCAAAGGGACTAGCGGGTATCAATGCCGAGCAGTTCTTC.

The rearrangement links TRBV2 to TRBJ2-1; tentatively, D is TRBD1 (6 bases). Germline V gene data show CDR1 as SNHLY and CDR2 as FYNNEI. Trimming shortened V by 3 bases and J by 7 bases, and 7 bases separated the two germline ends. The CDR3 covers 12 residues. CDR3 sequence: CASSDQGNEQFF. The DNA of the CDR3 is TGTGCCAGCAGTGATCAGGGGAATGAGCAGTTCTTC.

This clone was recorded once. CDR3 region: CASSEGAGHGGTQYF. In nucleotides, the CDR3 is TGCGCCAGCAGCGAAGGAGCGGGACATGGGGGTACGCAGTATTTT. This chain joins TRBV10-1 and TRBJ2-3, with D maybe TRBD2 (7 bases). Trimming left V 6 bases short and J 8 bases short, with 21 bases between. This CDR3 has 15 residues. Germline lookup yields CDR1 WNHNN and CDR2 SYGVQD (reference sequence).

The genes are TRBV14 and TRBJ1-6; the D is unclear. The length of the CDR3 is 14 residues. The ends were cut back, 1 base at V and 3 bases at J, with 4 bases in the middle. Per the germline V gene, CDR1 is SGHDN and CDR2 is FVKESK. The DNA of the CDR3 is TGTGCCAGCAGCCAAGGTCTCTATAATTCACCCCTCCACTTT. Translation gives CASSQGLYNSPLHF.

This chain links TRBV5-4 with TRBJ2-5, with D possibly being TRBD2 (6 bases). V shed 0 bases and J shed 0 bases, with 12 bases lying between them. Germline lookup yields CDR1 SGHNT and CDR2 YYREEE (reference sequence). The CDR3 runs 16 residues. CDR3 sequence reads: CASSLDSGPYQETQYF. CDR3 nucleotide sequence: TGTGCCAGCAGCTTGGATAGCGGTCCGTACCAAGAGACCCAGTACTTC.

With respect to this clone: The germline gene is not matched at one end of the junction; a read error may be the cause. The rearrangement uses TRBV7-7 and TRBJ2-1; the match to TRBD2 covers 9 bases. CDR3 length equals 16 residues. Germline V CDR1 and CDR2: SSHAT, FNYEAQ (reference sequence). Here the CDR3 DNA reads TGTGCTAGCAGCCGGGGACTAGCCGAAACGTACAATGAGCAGTTCTTC. Its translation: CASSRGLAETYNEQFF.

V and J are TRBV29-1 and TRBJ1-2; D not certain. The CDR3 is made up of 13 amino acids. V was clipped by 6 bases and J by 3 bases, with 14 bases between them. Germline CDR1 and CDR2: SQVTM and ANQGSEA. The CDR3 protein is CSVEPISYYGYTF. The CDR3 nucleotides read TGCAGCGTGGAACCGATCAGTTACTATGGCTACACCTTC.

The V call is TRBV5-6, the J call TRBJ2-7; 13 bases map to TRBD2. The CDR3 is 16 residues long. Trimming at V came to 3 bases and at J to 4 bases, leaving 7 bases not matched to a gene. Per the germline V gene, CDR1 is SGHDT and CDR2 is YYEEEE. The CDR3 sequence is CASSSRTSGRSYEQYF. The CDR3 DNA sequence: TGTGCCAGCAGCTCCAGGACTAGCGGGAGAAGTTACGAGCAGTACTTC. Looking up the rest from reference TRBV5-6 and TRBJ2-7 gives the full variable domain: DAGVTQSPTHLIKTRGQQVTLRCSPKSGHDTVSWYQQALGQGPQFIFQYYEEEERQRGNFPDRFSGHQFPNYSSELNVNALLLGDSALYLCASSSRTSGRSYEQYFGPGTRLTVT.

The chain uses TRBV4-1 and TRBJ2-7; 11 positions agree with TRBD2. This CDR3 is built from 15 residues. Trimming took 3 bases from V and 0 from J; bases not matched to a gene: 1. Per the germline V gene, CDR1 is MGHRA and CDR2 is YSYEKL. CDR3 region: CASSQGLAVSYEQYF. CDR3 in DNA: TGCGCCAGCAGCCAGGGACTAGCGGTCTCCTACGAGCAGTACTTC.

The chain carries TRBV4-1 and TRBJ2-4, with D perhaps TRBD2 (6 bases). CDR1 and CDR2 (germline): MGHRA, YSYEKL. V was clipped by 0 bases and J by 4 bases, with 16 bases between them. The CDR3 runs 17 residues. The CDR3 nucleotides read TGCGCCAGCAGCCAAGAGGAAGGGGACTGGTTAAAAAACATTCAGTACTTC. The encoded protein is CASSQEEGDWLKNIQYF.

This clone qualifies as medium-sized (0.01 to 0.1%). Relative to the germline gene, one junction end is altered; a read error may explain this. This sequence joins TRBV4-2 and TRBJ1-2; perhaps TRBD1 as D (6 bases). The CDR3 loop spans 15 amino acids. Germline-derived CDR1 and CDR2 are LGHNA and YNFKEQ. This CDR3 reads CASSQDIGGFYGYTF. CDR3 nucleotides: TGTGCCAGCAGTCAAGATATAGGGGGTTTCTATGGCTACACCTTC.

This clone came up a few times. The V call is TRBV6-2 or TRBV6-3, the J call TRBJ2-7; 8 bases fit TRBD2. The CDR3 is made up of 14 amino acids. Germline CDR1 reads MNHEY; CDR2 reads SVGEGT. V gave up 6 bases and J gave up 4 bases; unmatched junction bases: 8. The DNA for the CDR3 is TGTGCCAGCAGCCTTAGCGGGATAGTATACGAGCAGTACTTC. This sequence encodes CASSLSGIVYEQYF.

The gene calls are TRBV19 and TRBJ2-4, with D possibly being TRBD1 (5 bases). Trimming removed 7 bases at V and 0 bases at J, with 7 bases between. The CDR3 is 13 amino acids. Germline V gene data show CDR1 as LNHDA and CDR2 as SQIVND (reference sequence). The CDR3: CASTGLAKNIQYF. CDR3 coding DNA: TGTGCCAGTACAGGGCTAGCCAAAAACATTCAGTACTTC. Variable domain in full (rest from reference TRBV19 and TRBJ2-4): DGGITQSPKYLFRKEGQNVTLSCEQNLNHDAMYWYRQDPGQGLRLIYYSQIVNDFQKGDIAEGYSVSREKKESFPLTVTSAQKNPTAFYLCASTGLAKNIQYFGAGTRLSVL.

The chain uses TRBV5-1 and TRBJ2-5; 8 bases align to TRBD2. The V and J ends lost 0 bases and 1 base, in that order; junction bases with no gene match: 5. Germline V gene data show CDR1 as SGHRS and CDR2 as YFSETQ. There are 16 residues in the CDR3. The CDR3 DNA reads TGCGCCAGCAGCTTGGGAACGGGAGGGGGCCAAGAGACCCAGTACTTC. Encoded protein: CASSLGTGGGQETQYF.

The chain has TRBV6-4 and TRBJ2-1, with D possibly matching TRBD2 (6 bases). V was clipped by 5 bases and J by 12 bases, with 14 bases between them. CDR1 and CDR2 (germline): MRHNA, SNTAGT. CDR3 length: 12 residues. Here the CDR3 DNA reads TGTGCCAGCAGTCCGGCGGGAAACAGGCAGTTCTTC. Translated, it gives CASSPAGNRQFF.